Below, one T cell receptor (beta chain) is given with its context. This entry is derived from a study of blood T cell repertoires in COVID-19. Study background: The United States, Italy and Spain were the sources of the acute and convalescent COVID-19 samples. Nucleic acid was either cDNA or gDNA, and it came from T cells, B-cell-depleted T cells, or PBMCs.

In the study's own analysis: Quantification of nucleated cells was approximated via reference gene primer amplification. Libraries were prepared by immunoSEQ multiplex PCR; TCRdb keeps only in-frame clonotypes and omits some of them. The V and J calls and the clone size are those of that table, but D and trimming were determined from the DNA. The sample has over 70,000 clones; 60% to 85% are singletons. CDR1 and CDR2 (germline): LNHDA, SQIVND (reference sequence). The germline V and J ends were trimmed by 4 bases and 2 bases, with 17 bases remaining between them. This CDR3 comprises 16 residues. Sequenced material: peripheral blood. The sequence was collected from a woman of 80 years or more with acute or convalescent COVID-19. This chain joins TRBV19 and TRBJ1-2; D may be TRBD1 (6 bases). Here the CDR3 reads CASSKTGPRGNYGYTF. In DNA form, the CDR3 reads TGTGCCAGTAGTAAAACAGGGCCCAGAGGGAACTATGGCTACACCTTC.